Described below is a single T cell receptor beta chain sequence and its context. The table came from immunoSEQ multiplex PCR; TCRdb's copy has only in-frame clones and leaves some out. The sample has about 390,000 clones, roughly 90% seen once. The sample comes from a study of Ad26.COV2.S vaccination and SARS-CoV-2 variants. The treatment: about 20 received Ad26.COV2.S at low or high dose, single or two shots; about 5 received placebo; per-sample allocation not given. On day 63 after the first injection, vaccine and placebo recipients gave samples. CDR1 is MNHEY, CDR2 SVGAGI, per germline. The CDR3 is made up of 15 amino acids. Unmatched junction bases numbered 10, after V lost 6 bases and J lost 6 bases.

The V call is TRBV6-5, the J call TRBJ2-2; TRBD1 matches at 7 bases. The source of this sequence is a person between 18 and 65 years old who received the Ad26.COV2.S COVID-19 vaccine or a placebo. The sample in question was peripheral blood, obtained in a trial of Ad26.COV2.S vaccine versus placebo. The DNA for the CDR3 is TGTGCCAGCAGCTCTAGGACAGGCCGGGCCGGGGAGCTGTTTTTT. It translates to CASSSRTGRAGELFF.